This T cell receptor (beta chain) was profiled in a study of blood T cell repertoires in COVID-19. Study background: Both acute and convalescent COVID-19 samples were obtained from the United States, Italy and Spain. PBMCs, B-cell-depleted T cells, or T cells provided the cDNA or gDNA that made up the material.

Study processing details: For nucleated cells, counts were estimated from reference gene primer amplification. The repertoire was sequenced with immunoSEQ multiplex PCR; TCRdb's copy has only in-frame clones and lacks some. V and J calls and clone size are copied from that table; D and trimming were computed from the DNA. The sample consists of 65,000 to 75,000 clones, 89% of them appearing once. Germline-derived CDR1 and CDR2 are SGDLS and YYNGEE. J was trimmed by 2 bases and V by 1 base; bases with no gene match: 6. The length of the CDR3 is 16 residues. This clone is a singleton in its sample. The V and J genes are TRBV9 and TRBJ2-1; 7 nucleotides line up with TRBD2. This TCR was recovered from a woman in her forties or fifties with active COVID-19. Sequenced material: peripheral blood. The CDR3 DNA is TGTGCCAGCAGCGTAACTGGCGGGAGCGCCTACAATGAGCAGTTCTTC. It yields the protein CASSVTGGSAYNEQFF.